The present entry profiles one TCR beta chain with its context. Here immunoSEQ multiplex PCR was the method, and the copy in TCRdb shows in-frame clones only, minus some. The data contain about 280,000 clones, more than 75% of them singletons. This record comes from a study of blood T cell repertoires in COVID-19. About the study: The United States, Italy and Spain supplied acute and convalescent COVID-19 samples.

Those enrolled, adults aged roughly 18 to 95 years, came from about two dozen US areas. The V gene's germline CDR1 is KGHSH and CDR2 LQKENI. The CDR3 loop spans 14 amino acids. V lost 3 bases, J lost 2 bases, and 1 base stayed unmatched. The TCR sequence derives from an older woman in a cohort exposed to, infected with or recovered from COVID-19 (not recorded which). The sample was PBMCs or T cells enriched from blood (not recorded which). J is TRBJ2-4 and V is TRBV18; 7 positions match TRBD2. The CDR3 nucleotides read TGTGCCAGCTCACCCGGGGGGTCCAAAAACATTCAGTACTTC. Translated: CASSPGGSKNIQYF. The full variable domain, its missing parts supplied by reference TRBV18 and TRBJ2-4, is NAGVMQNPRHLVRRRGQEARLRCSPMKGHSHVYWYRQLPEEGLKFMVYLQKENIIDESGMPKERFSAEFPKEGPSILRIQQVVRGDSAAYFCASSPGGSKNIQYFGAGTRLSVL.